These 24 T cell receptor beta chains share one sample of origin, sequenced in a study of Graves' ophthalmopathy and Graves' hyperthyroidism. RNA transcripts provided the template for amplifying TCR beta CDR3 regions. First-round RT-PCR employed HTBI primers, with a second-round multiplex PCR after it. TCRdb redid the calling of the multiplex PCR reads with MiXCR, one entry per CDR3 protein. The repertoire includes around 1.1 million distinct CDR3 sequences, approximately 35% of them detected once, and around 10% sits in the top ten. The sample comprised peripheral blood or thyroid tissue (not recorded which). Receptor source: an adult man with Graves' hyperthyroidism.

V gene TRBV7-8 combines with J gene TRBJ1-4, with 8 bases lining up with TRBD1. The germline gives CDR1 SGHVS, CDR2 FQNEAQ. The V segment lost 4 bases and the J segment 4 bases; nucleotides outside the gene matches: 5. The CDR3 covers 15 residues. CDR3 DNA: TGTGCCAGCAGCTCCCGACAGGGGATTAATGAAAAACTGTTTTTT. Amino acids: CASSSRQGINEKLFF.

This chain joins TRBV7-2 and TRBJ1-1, with D tentatively TRBD1 (5 bases). Germline CDR1 reads SGHTA; CDR2 reads FQGNSA. Trimming cost V 3 bases and J 0 bases, with 14 bases left between them. The CDR3 runs to 16 residues. Here the CDR3 reads CASSFGGGSMNTEAFF. The CDR3 DNA follows: TGTGCCAGCAGCTTTGGGGGGGGTAGTATGAACACTGAAGCTTTCTTT.

V gene TRBV2 combines with J gene TRBJ2-5; the match to TRBD1 covers 8 bases. Germline V gives CDR1 SNHLY, CDR2 FYNNEI. The J segment lost 5 bases and the V segment lost 7 bases, leaving 12 bases of the junction unmatched. The CDR3 is made up of 15 amino acids. CDR3 nucleotides: TGTGCCAGCATCACCACCCCAGGGGGCTTGGAGACCCAGTACTTC. Its translation is CASITTPGGLETQYF.

This clonotype was found a few times. The J gene is TRBJ2-2, the V gene TRBV9; D ambiguous. Germline values: CDR1 SGDLS, CDR2 YYNGEE. CDR3 length equals 16 residues. V was trimmed by 0 bases and J by 3 bases, leaving 12 bases between them. The CDR3 coding sequence is TGTGCCAGCAGCGTAGCTCTAGAAACCTACACCGGGGAGCTGTTTTTT. Translated, it gives CASSVALETYTGELFF.

The sample holds many counts of this clonotype. V and J are TRBV12-3 or TRBV12-4 and TRBJ1-5, with D uncertain. V lost 2 bases, J lost 7 bases, and 9 bases lay in between. This CDR3 spans 13 amino acids. Written as DNA, the CDR3 is TGTGCCAGCAGTTTACACAGTACGCAGCCCCAGCATTTT. It codes for CASSLHSTQPQHF.

This chain connects TRBV7-8 to TRBJ2-7, with 9 bases identical to TRBD1. Germline trimming cut 4 bases from V and 0 bases from J; bases unmatched to any gene: 7. This CDR3 has 16 amino acids. CDR1 is SGHVS, CDR2 FQNEAQ, per germline. The CDR3 nucleotides read TGTGCCAGCAGCTCCGGGACAGGGCTAAGCTCCTACGAGCAGTACTTC. This sequence encodes CASSSGTGLSSYEQYF.

The chain has TRBV6-1 and TRBJ1-1; no definite D call. Germline lookup yields CDR1 MNHNS and CDR2 SASEGT. The length of the CDR3 is 16 residues. V gave up 10 bases and J gave up 4 bases, with 25 bases separating them. The CDR3 sequence is CATFPWVGVSSTEAFF. CDR3 nucleotides: TGTGCCACCTTCCCTTGGGTCGGGGTATCGAGCACTGAAGCTTTCTTT.

The chain couples TRBV19 to TRBJ1-2, with a tentative D call TRBD1 (5 bases). The CDR3 length is 13 residues. Germline V gives CDR1 LNHDA, CDR2 SQIVND (reference sequence). V lost 2 bases to trimming and J lost 4 bases, with 8 bases between them. The CDR3 DNA reads TGTGCCAGTAGTATACCGACAGCCTATGGCTACACCTTC. It yields the protein CASSIPTAYGYTF.

This clonotype was found many times. This chain joins TRBV11-2 and TRBJ1-4, with 7 bases aligning to TRBD1. This CDR3 is built from 14 residues. Losses at the gene ends were 5 bases for V and 2 bases for J; bases not matched to a gene: 2. Germline V gene lookup returns CDR1 SGHAT and CDR2 FQNNGV. DNA for the CDR3: TGTGCCAGCAGCAAGGGGGCGACTAATGAAAAACTGTTTTTT. Translating it yields CASSKGATNEKLFF.

This clonotype showed up many times. The V and J genes are TRBV6-5 and TRBJ2-6; D gene unclear. V gave up 4 bases and J gave up 0 bases, with 10 bases separating them. This CDR3 contains 16 residues. Per the germline V gene, CDR1 is MNHEY and CDR2 is SVGAGI. The DNA for the CDR3 is TGTGCCAGCAGTTTGCAGATCGGCTCTGGGGCCAACGTCCTGACTTTC. The encoded protein is CASSLQIGSGANVLTF.

The chain employs TRBV12-3 or TRBV12-4 and TRBJ1-4; the D gene is possibly TRBD1 (6 bases). The CDR3 runs to 16 residues. Trimming removed 6 bases from V and 0 bases from J, with 14 bases in between. CDR3: CASSPGTRATNEKLFF. The CDR3 region has the DNA TGTGCCAGCAGCCCTGGGACACGTGCAACTAATGAAAAACTGTTTTTT.

The V and J genes are TRBV5-1 and TRBJ1-4; perhaps TRBD1 as D (5 bases). CDR3 length: 16 residues. Trimming pared 6 bases from V and 0 bases from J, leaving 15 bases between. The germline V gene has CDR1 SGHRS and CDR2 YFSETQ. CDR3 loop: CASTRDSPSTNEKLFF. The CDR3 region has the DNA TGCGCCAGCACCCGAGACAGCCCTTCAACTAATGAAAAACTGTTTTTT.

The DNA of the CDR3 is TGTGCCAGCAGCCCGCTGGTGGGCAGCTATGGCTACACCTTC. Translating gives CASSPLVGSYGYTF. The chain has TRBV12-3 or TRBV12-4 and TRBJ1-2; no firm D call. This CDR3 is 14 amino acids long. Between the trimmed V and J ends, which lost 6 bases and 4 bases, there was a span of 15 bases.

This clonotype was seen many times. The CDR3: CAMWPGQGYYGYTF. CDR3 in DNA: TGTGCCATGTGGCCGGGACAGGGATACTATGGCTACACCTTC. The rearrangement uses TRBV6-5 and TRBJ1-2; 9 bases are shared with TRBD1. Per the germline V gene, CDR1 is MNHEY and CDR2 is SVGAGI. The CDR3 has 14 residues. Trimming took 10 bases from V and 3 from J; bases not matched to a gene: 9.

The chain carries TRBV10-3 and TRBJ1-5, with 8 nucleotides matching TRBD1. Germline CDR1 reads ENHRY; CDR2 reads SYGVKD. CDR3 length: 16 amino acids. J was trimmed by 2 bases and V by 2 bases; bases with no gene match: 5. Here the CDR3 DNA reads TGTGCCATCAGTGAGGTCCCGGGACAGGGCAATCAGCCCCAGCATTTT. Residues: CAISEVPGQGNQPQHF.

This clonotype was seen only a few times. This chain uses TRBV29-1 with TRBJ1-1; the D is unclear. Germline CDR1 reads SQVTM; CDR2 reads ANQGSEA. With 8 bases removed from V and 7 bases from J, the gap between germline ends came to 11 bases. CDR3 length equals 10 residues. The CDR3 DNA follows: TGCAGCCCCCGAGGGATTGAAGCTTTCTTT. It yields the protein CSPRGIEAFF.

This clonotype was seen at least ten times. The chain is built from TRBV20-1 and TRBJ2-7, with D possibly being TRBD2 (6 bases). Trimming removed 6 bases from V and 2 bases from J, with 17 bases in between. Germline V gene sequence: CDR1 DFQATT, CDR2 SNEGSKA (reference sequence). This CDR3 is 14 amino acids long. This chain's CDR3 is CSAPLTLATYEQYF. The CDR3 nucleotides read TGCAGTGCCCCCCTGACGCTAGCGACCTACGAGCAGTACTTC.

This clonotype has a single count. The CDR3 loop is CAIGTGANSPLHF. The CDR3 bases are TGTGCCATCGGGACAGGGGCAAATTCACCCCTCCACTTT. The rearrangement joins TRBV10-3 to TRBJ1-6; TRBD1 aligns across 10 bases. Germline V lookup: CDR1 ENHRY, CDR2 SYGVKD. V shed 8 bases and J 7 bases; nucleotides not matched to a gene: 2. CDR3 length equals 13 residues.

This chain links TRBV2 with TRBJ1-2; 8 positions agree with TRBD1. Germline CDR1 reads SNHLY; CDR2 reads FYNNEI. This CDR3 contains 15 residues. The V gene end was trimmed by 3 bases and the J gene end by 2 bases; junction bases not matched to a gene: 5. For the CDR3, the DNA is TGTGCCAGCAGTGATCAGGGGGCGTCCAACTATGGCTACACCTTC. Its protein is CASSDQGASNYGYTF.

The chain couples TRBV7-9 to TRBJ1-1, with D possibly being TRBD1 (5 bases). The CDR3 is 16 amino acids. Trimming pared 4 bases from V and 5 bases from J, leaving 20 bases between. Per the germline V gene, CDR1 is SEHNR and CDR2 is FQNEAQ (reference sequence). The CDR3 reads CASSSGRRGLRTEAFF. In DNA, the CDR3 is TGTGCCAGCAGCTCGGGGCGGCGGGGGTTGAGGACTGAAGCTTTCTTT.

The chain has TRBV10-3 and TRBJ2-3; a possible D gene is TRBD2 (6 bases). V was trimmed by 0 bases and J by 5 bases, leaving 18 bases between them. CDR1 and CDR2 (germline): ENHRY, SYGVKD. The CDR3 has 17 amino acids. The DNA for the CDR3 is TGTGCCATCAGTGAGTCGATCGTGACCATCGGGGGAGATACGCAGTATTTT. Its translation: CAISESIVTIGGDTQYF.

This clonotype was counted many times. This chain connects TRBV7-9 to TRBJ1-4; 7 positions match TRBD1. V lost 5 bases, J lost 7 bases, and 10 bases stayed unmatched. Looked up from germline, CDR1 is SEHNR and CDR2 is FQNEAQ (reference sequence). The CDR3 covers 15 residues. As DNA, the CDR3 is TGTGCCAGCAGCCGATACAGGGGAGAGGTTGAAAAACTGTTTTTT. Translation: CASSRYRGEVEKLFF. The full variable domain, rest sourced from reference TRBV7-9 and TRBJ1-4, is DTGVSQNPRHKITKRGQNVTFRCDPISEHNRLYWYRQTLGQGPEFLTYFQNEAQLEKSRLLSDRFSAERPKGSFSTLEIQRTEQGDSAMYLCASSRYRGEVEKLFFGSGTQLSVL.

In this sample, this clonotype turned up a few times. This rearrangement joins TRBV28 to TRBJ2-7; D is perhaps TRBD1 (6 bases). The germline V and J ends were trimmed by 3 bases and 3 bases, with 18 bases remaining between them. The CDR3 runs to 16 residues. Germline V CDR1 and CDR2: MDHEN, SYDVKM. This CDR3 is CASSLGRGLGNYEQYF. CDR3 DNA sequence: TGTGCCAGCAGTTTGGGCAGGGGCCTAGGTAACTACGAGCAGTACTTC.

Ten or more counts support this clonotype. The V gene is TRBV20-1, the J gene TRBJ2-7; TRBD2 matches at 7 bases. After removal of 3 bases from V and 3 bases from J, the junction contained 8 bases not matched to a gene. The CDR3 spans 14 residues. CDR1 and CDR2 (germline): DFQATT, SNEGSKA (reference sequence). CDR3 sequence: CSASPPGRVYEQYF. CDR3 in DNA: TGCAGTGCTAGTCCTCCGGGGAGGGTCTACGAGCAGTACTTC.